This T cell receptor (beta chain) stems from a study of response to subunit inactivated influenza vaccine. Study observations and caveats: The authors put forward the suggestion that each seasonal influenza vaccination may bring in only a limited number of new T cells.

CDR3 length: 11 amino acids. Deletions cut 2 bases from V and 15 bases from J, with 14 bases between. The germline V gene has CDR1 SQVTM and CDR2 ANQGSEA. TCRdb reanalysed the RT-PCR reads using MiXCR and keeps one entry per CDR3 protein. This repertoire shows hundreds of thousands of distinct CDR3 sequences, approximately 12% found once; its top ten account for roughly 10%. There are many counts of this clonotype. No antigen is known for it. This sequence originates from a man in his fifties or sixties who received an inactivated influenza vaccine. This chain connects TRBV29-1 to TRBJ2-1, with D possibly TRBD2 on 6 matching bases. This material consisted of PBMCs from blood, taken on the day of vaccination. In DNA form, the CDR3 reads TGCAGCGTTGAATCGACTAGTCCAGGGTTCTTC. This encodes CSVESTSPGFF.